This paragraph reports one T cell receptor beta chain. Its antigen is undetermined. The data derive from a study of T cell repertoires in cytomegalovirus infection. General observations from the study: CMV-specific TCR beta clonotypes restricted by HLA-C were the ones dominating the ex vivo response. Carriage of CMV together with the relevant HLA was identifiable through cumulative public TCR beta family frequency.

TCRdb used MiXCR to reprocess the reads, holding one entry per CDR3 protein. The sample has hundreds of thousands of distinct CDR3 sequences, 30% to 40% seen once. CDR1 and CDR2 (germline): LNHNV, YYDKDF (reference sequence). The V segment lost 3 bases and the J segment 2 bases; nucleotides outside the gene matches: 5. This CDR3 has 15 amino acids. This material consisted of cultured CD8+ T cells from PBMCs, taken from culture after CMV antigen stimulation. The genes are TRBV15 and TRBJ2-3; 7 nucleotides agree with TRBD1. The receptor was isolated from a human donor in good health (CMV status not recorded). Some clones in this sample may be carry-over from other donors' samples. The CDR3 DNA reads TGTGCCACCAGCAGCTCGGACAGGCACACAGATACGCAGTATTTT. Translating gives CATSSSDRHTDTQYF. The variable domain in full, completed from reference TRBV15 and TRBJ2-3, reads DAMVIQNPRYQVTQFGKPVTLSCSQTLNHNVMYWYQQKSSQAPKLLFHYYDKDFNNEADTPDNFQSRRPNTSFCFLDIRSPGLGDTAMYLCATSSSDRHTDTQYFGPGTRLTVL.